What follows are 16 T cell receptor beta chains derived from one specimen sequenced in a study of OX40 agonist ivuxolimab in advanced cancers. TCRdb's table, derived via immunoSEQ multiplex PCR, lists solely in-frame clones and lacks some. The top ten clones hold approximately 3% of a sample with about 58,000 clones, 70% to 90% of them seen once. Sample: CD4+ or CD8+ T cells sorted from blood, taken in a trial of the OX40 agonist ivuxolimab. All receptors come from an adult with an advanced solid tumor such as melanoma, head and neck, liver or kidney cancer.

The chain is built from TRBV19 and TRBJ2-1; D tentatively reads TRBD1 or TRBD2 (5 bases each). V lost 7 bases and J lost 0, with 16 bases in between. This CDR3 has 16 residues. Germline values: CDR1 LNHDA, CDR2 SQIVND (reference sequence). This CDR3 is CASTPMGESSYNEQFF. The CDR3 DNA reads TGTGCCAGTACCCCCATGGGGGAGAGCTCCTACAATGAGCAGTTCTTC. The whole variable domain, remainder taken from reference TRBV19 and TRBJ2-1, is DGGITQSPKYLFRKEGQNVTLSCEQNLNHDAMYWYRQDPGQGLRLIYYSQIVNDFQKGDIAEGYSVSREKKESFPLTVTSAQKNPTAFYLCASTPMGESSYNEQFFGPGTRLTVL.

The chain joins TRBV2 to TRBJ1-1; 8 bases line up with TRBD1. Unmatched junction bases numbered 12, after V lost 8 bases and J lost 10 bases. In germline, CDR1 is SNHLY, CDR2 FYNNEI. The CDR3 covers 13 residues. CDR3 DNA: TGTGCCAGCCATTCCGAGCAAGGGACAGGAGCTTTCTTT. As protein: CASHSEQGTGAFF.

This sequence joins TRBV19 and TRBJ2-2; 7 bases line up with TRBD1. This CDR3 is built from 17 residues. V dropped 7 bases and J dropped 5; count of bases not matched to a gene: 16. From germline, CDR1 is LNHDA and CDR2 SQIVND (reference sequence). The CDR3 sequence is CASTRGWRGGRTGELFF. The DNA of the CDR3 is TGTGCCAGTACTAGGGGCTGGAGAGGGGGCAGGACCGGGGAGCTGTTTTTT.

Turning to this clone: A read error may produce the germline difference seen at one junction end. The rearrangement joins TRBV5-4 to TRBJ1-6; D remains ambiguous. Germline CDR1 SGHNT, CDR2 YYREEE (reference sequence). The CDR3 consists of 15 residues. Written as DNA, the CDR3 is TGTGCCAGCAGCCCTGACTCACACCCAAGTTCACTCCTCCACTTT. This sequence encodes CASSPDSHPSSLLHF.

The chain links TRBV18 to TRBJ1-4; D not resolved. CDR1 is KGHSH, CDR2 LQKENI, per germline. This CDR3 contains 14 residues. V was shortened by 2 bases and J by 3 bases, with 7 bases between the two germline ends. CDR3 DNA sequence: TGTGCCAGCTCACCATGGGAGTCTAATGAAAAACTGTTTTTT. This translates into CASSPWESNEKLFF.

For the CDR3, the DNA is TGTGCCAGCTCGCTCGGGACTAGCGGCACAGATACGCAGTATTTT. Translating it yields CASSLGTSGTDTQYF. J is TRBJ2-3 and V is TRBV18, with 10 nucleotides matching TRBD2. Germline V gene data show CDR1 as KGHSH and CDR2 as LQKENI. Losses at the gene ends were 6 bases for V and 1 base for J; bases not matched to a gene: 4. CDR3 size: 15 residues. The variable domain in full, with the rest retrieved from reference TRBV18 and TRBJ2-3, is NAGVMQNPRHLVRRRGQEARLRCSPMKGHSHVYWYRQLPEEGLKFMVYLQKENIIDESGMPKERFSAEFPKEGPSILRIQQVVRGDSAAYFCASSLGTSGTDTQYFGPGTRLTVL.

This clone was detected only once. The gene calls are TRBV2 and TRBJ1-2; D call uncertain. The CDR3 contains 10 residues. Trimming shortened V by 6 bases and J by 7 bases, and 6 bases separated the two germline ends. Germline CDR1 reads SNHLY; CDR2 reads FYNNEI. In nucleotides, the CDR3 is TGTGCCAGCAGCCCGGTTGGCTACACCTTC. Its protein product is CASSPVGYTF.

V gene TRBV6-5 combines with J gene TRBJ2-7, with TRBD1 identical over 9 bases. The V gene's germline CDR1 is MNHEY and CDR2 SVGAGI. CDR3 length equals 15 residues. Losses at the gene ends were 5 bases for V and 10 bases for J; bases not matched to a gene: 15. CDR3 bases: TGTGCCAGCAGTCGAACCGGGACAGGGAATCGGCTTCAGTACTTC. It yields the protein CASSRTGTGNRLQYF.

The chain couples TRBV19 to TRBJ2-7, with D possibly matching TRBD2 (5 bases). Trimming removed 4 bases from V and 2 bases from J, with 12 bases in between. Germline CDR1 is LNHDA and CDR2 is SQIVND (reference sequence). The CDR3 totals 14 residues. CDR3 region: CASSTRVPPYEQYF. The CDR3 DNA sequence: TGTGCCAGTAGTACGCGGGTTCCTCCCTACGAGCAGTACTTC.

The V and J genes are TRBV29-1 and TRBJ2-5, with 10 positions matching TRBD2. This CDR3 has 13 amino acids. CDR1 and CDR2 (germline): SQVTM, ANQGSEA. J was trimmed by 10 bases and V by 0 bases; bases with no gene match: 5. The CDR3 sequence is CSVEESGGGGQYF. The DNA of the CDR3 is TGCAGCGTTGAAGAAAGCGGGGGGGGTGGCCAGTACTTC.

V gene TRBV28 combines with J gene TRBJ1-1; unclear D gene. V shed 7 bases and J shed 3 bases, with 6 bases lying between them. CDR3 size: 11 residues. Germline V gene data show CDR1 as MDHEN and CDR2 as SYDVKM. This CDR3 reads CASNFYTEAFF. The DNA for the CDR3 is TGTGCCAGCAACTTCTACACTGAAGCTTTCTTT.

This chain joins TRBV29-1 and TRBJ2-3; maybe TRBD2 (6 bases). The germline gives CDR1 SQVTM, CDR2 ANQGSEA. The CDR3 totals 13 residues. The V end was cut by 4 bases, the J end by 2 bases, with 10 bases between. The CDR3 loop reads CSVVGGVTDTQYF. In nucleotides, the CDR3 is TGCAGCGTTGTCGGGGGAGTCACAGATACGCAGTATTTT.

The chain recombines TRBV28 with TRBJ2-7; 7 positions match TRBD1. The V gene's germline CDR1 is MDHEN and CDR2 SYDVKM. Trimming removed 3 bases from V and 4 bases from J; junction bases left unmatched: 6. The CDR3 runs 14 residues. CDR3 loop: CASSFRTGIYEQYF. The CDR3 nucleotides are TGTGCCAGCAGTTTCCGGACAGGTATTTACGAGCAGTACTTC.

The V and J genes are TRBV5-1 and TRBJ2-2; a weak D match, TRBD1 (6 bases). The length of the CDR3 is 15 residues. From germline, CDR1 is SGHRS and CDR2 YFSETQ. Trimming shortened V by 2 bases and J by 5 bases, and 13 bases separated the two germline ends. The CDR3 here is CASSFNREPTGELFF. CDR3 nucleotides: TGCGCCAGCAGCTTCAACAGGGAACCTACCGGGGAGCTGTTTTTT.

This chain links TRBV14 with TRBJ1-6; D is perhaps TRBD1 (5 bases). The CDR3 has 16 amino acids. V was clipped by 0 bases and J by 9 bases, with 15 bases between them. Germline CDR1 SGHDN, CDR2 FVKESK. DNA for the CDR3: TGTGCCAGCAGCCAAGATCGGGTGTTTGGGGCTTCACCCCTCCACTTT. Its protein is CASSQDRVFGASPLHF.

The chain joins TRBV11-3 to TRBJ2-2, with D maybe TRBD1 (6 bases). The CDR3 consists of 14 residues. Germline-derived CDR1 and CDR2 are SGHNT and YENEEA. With 2 bases removed from V and 7 bases from J, the gap between germline ends came to 11 bases. The CDR3 sequence: CASSLMGAGGELFF. CDR3 bases: TGTGCCAGCAGCTTAATGGGGGCGGGCGGGGAGCTGTTTTTT.